The next 5 T cell receptor beta chains were all read from a single sample in a study of OX40 agonist ivuxolimab in advanced cancers. Sequenced by immunoSEQ multiplex PCR; TCRdb stores in-frame clones only, minus some. The sample lists about 23,000 clones, 80% to 90% occurring once. Source: CD4+ or CD8+ T cells sorted from blood, taken in a trial of the OX40 agonist ivuxolimab. Receptor source: an adult with an advanced solid tumor such as melanoma, head and neck, liver or kidney cancer.

The V and J genes are TRBV5-3 and TRBJ2-2; 8 bases match TRBD1. TRBV5-3 is annotated as an ORF whose role is uncertain. V shed 9 bases, J shed 1 base, and the junction held 5 bases outside the gene matches. CDR3 size: 14 residues. Here the CDR3 reads CAIRDRLNTGELFF. The CDR3 DNA follows: TGTGCCATCCGGGACAGGTTGAACACCGGGGAGCTGTTTTTT.

The chain recombines TRBV5-3 with TRBJ1-5; D is undetermined. TRBV5-3 is classed as an ORF, of uncertain function. The germline V and J ends were trimmed by 4 bases and 0 bases, with 14 bases remaining between them. This CDR3 region has 16 residues. The CDR3 is CARSLTRTYSNQPQHF. The CDR3 DNA is TGTGCCAGAAGCCTGACCCGTACTTATAGCAATCAGCCCCAGCATTTT.

This clone is a singleton in its sample. The rearrangement links TRBV11-2 to TRBJ1-4; D call uncertain. The V gene lost 5 bases and the J gene lost 5 bases, with 12 bases spanning the gap. The CDR3 extends over 14 amino acids. Germline V gene data show CDR1 as SGHAT and CDR2 as FQNNGV. The CDR3 region is CASSLFQPNEKLFF. CDR3 nucleotides: TGTGCCAGCAGCCTCTTTCAGCCCAATGAAAAACTGTTTTTT. Full variable domain (missing parts from reference TRBV11-2 and TRBJ1-4): EAGVAQSPRYKIIEKRQSVAFWCNPISGHATLYWYQQILGQGPKLLIQFQNNGVVDDSQLPKDRFSAERLKGVDSTLKIQPAKLEDSAVYLCASSLFQPNEKLFFGSGTQLSVL.

This clone was detected only once. The chain is built from TRBV28 and TRBJ2-5, with a tentative D call TRBD1 (6 bases). The CDR3 has 15 amino acids. Trimming took 6 bases from V and 2 from J, leaving 16 bases between them. Per the germline V gene, CDR1 is MDHEN and CDR2 is SYDVKM. In DNA, the CDR3 is TGTGCCAGCAGCGGATCGGACAGAATGCAAGAGACCCAGTACTTC. It yields the protein CASSGSDRMQETQYF. Together with reference TRBV28 and TRBJ2-5, the CDR3 gives the full variable domain: DVKVTQSSRYLVKRTGEKVFLECVQDMDHENMFWYRQDPGLGLRLIYFSYDVKMKEKGDIPEGYSVSREKKERFSLILESASTNQTSMYLCASSGSDRMQETQYFGPGTRLLVL.

This chain uses TRBV4-3 with TRBJ2-7; weak D call: TRBD2 (6 bases). The CDR3 loop spans 15 amino acids. V was pared by 3 bases and J by 0 bases, with 12 bases between. From germline, CDR1 is LGHNA and CDR2 YSLEER. The CDR3 protein is CASSQYSGRSYEQYF. In nucleotides, the CDR3 is TGCGCCAGCAGCCAGTATAGCGGTCGCTCCTACGAGCAGTACTTC.